This T cell receptor beta chain was sequenced for a study of blood T cell repertoires in COVID-19. Overall study: From T cells, B-cell-depleted T cells, or PBMCs came the material, which was cDNA or gDNA.

This clone appeared a single time. CDR1 and CDR2 (germline): MNHEY, SVGAGI. V was trimmed by 7 bases and J by 8 bases, leaving 23 bases between them. CDR3 length: 15 residues. Clones were read by immunoSEQ multiplex PCR, and TCRdb kept only the in-frame ones, dropping some. Counted here are under 150,000 clones, about four fifths occurring once; the ten biggest clones make up around 8.5%. This receptor was taken from a woman aged 40 to 49 with acute or convalescent COVID-19. Sequenced: peripheral blood. The gene calls are TRBV6-5 and TRBJ1-2, with D possibly TRBD1 on 5 matching bases. The CDR3 is CASTQIDGGVRGYTF. The CDR3 nucleotides are TGTGCCAGCACCCAAATAGACGGAGGGGTGCGAGGCTACACCTTC.